These 14 T cell receptor beta chains share one sample of origin, sequenced in a study of T-cell reconstitution after alpha-beta-depleted transplantation in children. Using unique molecular identifiers, the investigators prepared the TCRbeta library. TCRdb re-called the PCR reads through MiXCR, storing one row per CDR3 protein. The data contain about 500,000 distinct CDR3 sequences, around a third of them singletons. Specimen: PBMCs from the stem cell graft donor, collected from the stem cell graft. Every receptor here comes from a human donor who donated a stem cell graft to a child with aplastic anemia.

The chain carries TRBV12-3 or TRBV12-4 and TRBJ1-5; 8 bases align to TRBD1. Germline trimming cut 6 bases from V and 15 bases from J; bases unmatched to any gene: 10. The CDR3 totals 12 residues. The CDR3 spells CASRGRTGIRHF. DNA for the CDR3: TGTGCCAGCAGGGGGAGGACAGGGATTCGGCATTTT.

The genes are TRBV29-1 and TRBJ2-5; D not resolved. Germline V gene data show CDR1 as SQVTM and CDR2 as ANQGSEA. Trimming took off 2 bases at V and 2 bases at J, with 6 bases between the two ends. The CDR3 is 12 amino acids. The CDR3 sequence is CSVEFQQETQYF. DNA for the CDR3: TGCAGCGTTGAATTCCAACAAGAGACCCAGTACTTC.

Notes on this clonotype: The junction departs from germline at one end; a sequencing error may be responsible. This rearrangement joins TRBV6-5 to TRBJ1-1, with D uncertain. The CDR3 is 13 amino acids. Germline V gene lookup returns CDR1 MNHEY and CDR2 SVGAGI. The CDR3 reads CASSFLGNAEAFF. Here the CDR3 DNA reads TGTGCCAGCAGTTTCCTAGGGAACGCTGAAGCTTTCTTT.

As DNA, the CDR3 is TGTGCCAGCAGTGACCGGGACACGGGCTCTGGGGCCAACGTCCTGACTTTC. This codes for CASSDRDTGSGANVLTF. V and J are TRBV6-4 and TRBJ2-6; perhaps TRBD1 as D (6 bases). The ends were cut back, 2 bases at V and 0 bases at J, with 11 bases in the middle. The germline V gene encodes CDR1 MRHNA and CDR2 SNTAGT. This CDR3 has 17 residues.

The chain links TRBV29-1 to TRBJ2-7, with D hard to call. This CDR3 comprises 11 residues. Deletions cut 6 bases from V and 2 bases from J, with 8 bases between. CDR1 and CDR2 from the germline V gene are SQVTM and ANQGSEA. The CDR3: CSVGRAYEQYF. The DNA for the CDR3 is TGCAGCGTGGGAAGAGCCTACGAGCAGTACTTC.

This clonotype has just a few counts. V and J are TRBV5-1 and TRBJ2-1, with 9 bases lining up with TRBD2. From germline, CDR1 is SGHRS and CDR2 YFSETQ. The CDR3 runs 15 residues. Trimming took 0 bases from V and 9 from J; bases not matched to a gene: 7. CDR3 nucleotides: TGCGCCAGCAGCTTGGGCGGGAGGGCCGTTAGTGAGCAGTTCTTC. Translation: CASSLGGRAVSEQFF. The full variable domain, rest sourced from reference TRBV5-1 and TRBJ2-1, is KAGVTQTPRYLIKTRGQQVTLSCSPISGHRSVSWYQQTPGQGLQFLFEYFSETQRNKGNFPGRFSGRQFSNSRSEMNVSTLELGDSALYLCASSLGGRAVSEQFFGPGTRLTVL.

This clonotype occurred a few times. The chain is built from TRBV4-3 and TRBJ2-1, with 8 bases fitting TRBD2. Germline values: CDR1 LGHNA, CDR2 YSLEER. With 0 bases clipped from V and 7 bases from J, the junction kept 11 bases outside the gene matches. This CDR3 is built from 17 residues. CDR3 region: CASSQDRAGGHRNEQFF. CDR3 sequence (DNA): TGCGCCAGCAGCCAAGATCGGGCGGGGGGACATCGAAATGAGCAGTTCTTC.

The chain carries TRBV20-1 and TRBJ2-3, with no clear D. Germline loops: CDR1 DFQATT, CDR2 SNEGSKA (reference sequence). Trimming removed 6 bases at V and 6 bases at J, with 10 bases between. The CDR3 consists of 11 residues. The CDR3 nucleotides read TGCAGTGCCGTTATAATGGATACGCAGTATTTT. Its translation is CSAVIMDTQYF.

The chain joins TRBV5-1 to TRBJ2-3; TRBD2 might be the D (6 bases). The CDR3 loop spans 15 amino acids. Trimming cost V 4 bases and J 8 bases, with 20 bases left between them. Germline CDR1 reads SGHRS; CDR2 reads YFSETQ. The CDR3 DNA reads as TGCGCCAGCAGCCTCGGGACTGCTGGTGGAGCTACGCAGTATTTT. This sequence encodes CASSLGTAGGATQYF. The variable domain in full, with the rest retrieved from reference TRBV5-1 and TRBJ2-3, is KAGVTQTPRYLIKTRGQQVTLSCSPISGHRSVSWYQQTPGQGLQFLFEYFSETQRNKGNFPGRFSGRQFSNSRSEMNVSTLELGDSALYLCASSLGTAGGATQYFGPGTRLTVL.

The genes are TRBV10-3 and TRBJ2-1, with D perhaps TRBD2 (5 bases). V gave up 5 bases and J gave up 3 bases, with 8 bases separating them. Germline V gene data show CDR1 as ENHRY and CDR2 as SYGVKD. This CDR3 has 13 residues. The CDR3 sequence: CAISSRDYNEQFF. DNA for the CDR3: TGTGCCATCAGTTCCCGGGACTACAATGAGCAGTTCTTC.

This clonotype was seen more than once but under ten times. The rearrangement links TRBV27 to TRBJ2-1, with 9 bases identical to TRBD2. From germline, CDR1 is MNHEY and CDR2 SMNVEV (reference sequence). The length of the CDR3 is 15 residues. V lost 5 bases and J lost 8; bases outside the gene matches: 10. The DNA of the CDR3 is TGTGCCAGCAGTATCGGGACTAGCAGGGCGGATGAGCAGTTCTTC. It is translated as CASSIGTSRADEQFF.

The sample holds a few counts of this clonotype. This rearrangement joins TRBV5-1 to TRBJ2-2, with D unclear. V dropped 4 bases and J dropped 6 bases, with 10 bases sitting between them. This CDR3 has 13 amino acids. Germline assignment: CDR1 SGHRS and CDR2 YFSETQ. This CDR3 is CASSQSEAGELFF. CDR3 bases: TGCGCCAGCAGCCAGAGCGAGGCCGGGGAGCTGTTTTTT.

This clonotype was observed a few times. CDR3 protein: CASSPLSGGGEQFF. The CDR3 nucleotides are TGTGCCAGCTCACCGCTTAGCGGCGGGGGTGAGCAGTTCTTC. V gene TRBV18 combines with J gene TRBJ2-1; TRBD2 aligns across 7 bases. V lost 3 bases to trimming and J lost 9 bases; unmatched junction nucleotides: 8. Germline V lookup: CDR1 KGHSH, CDR2 LQKENI. The CDR3 runs to 14 residues.

This clonotype was seen more than once but under ten times. The J gene is TRBJ2-1, the V gene TRBV7-2; D could derive from TRBD1 or TRBD2 (5 bases each). The CDR3 is 13 amino acids. Trimming left V 5 bases short and J 9 bases short, with 14 bases between. Germline values: CDR1 SGHTA, CDR2 FQGNSA. The CDR3: CASSPGGSGEQFF. In nucleotides, the CDR3 is TGTGCCAGCAGCCCTGGGGGATCAGGTGAGCAGTTCTTC.